This T cell receptor beta chain is drawn from a study of CD8+ T cells in alopecia areata. CDR1 SQVTM and CDR2 ANQGSEA come from the germline V gene. CDR3 length: 14 residues. V shed 4 bases and J 4 bases; nucleotides not matched to a gene: 3. Study observations and caveats: Patients showed less clear TCR sequence sharing than mice, possibly partly because of HLA diversity.

Extraction of RNA preceded its reverse transcription into cDNA, which served as the sequencing template. Produced via immunoSEQ multiplex PCR; TCRdb's table is partial and in-frame only. Among 20,000 to 30,000 clones listed, about 50% were seen once. Turning to this clone: Its specificity is not known.

The receptor was isolated from a human donor with alopecia areata. This chain links TRBV29-1 with TRBJ2-1; 11 bases map to TRBD2. The sample was NKG2D-high CD8+ T cells sorted from blood. The CDR3 DNA reads as TGCAGCGTTGCGGGACTAGCGGTATACAATGAGCAGTTCTTC. It is translated as CSVAGLAVYNEQFF.